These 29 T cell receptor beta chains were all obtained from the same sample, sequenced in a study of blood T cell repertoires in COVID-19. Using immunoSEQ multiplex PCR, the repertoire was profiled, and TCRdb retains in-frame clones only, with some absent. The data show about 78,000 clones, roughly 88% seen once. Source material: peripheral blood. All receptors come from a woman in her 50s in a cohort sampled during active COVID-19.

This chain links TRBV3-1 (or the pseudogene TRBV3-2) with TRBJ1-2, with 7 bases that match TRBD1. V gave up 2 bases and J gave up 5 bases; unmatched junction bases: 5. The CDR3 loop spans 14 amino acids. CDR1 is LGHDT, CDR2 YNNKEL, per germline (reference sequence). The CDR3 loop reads CASSQTGDTYGYTF. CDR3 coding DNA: TGTGCCAGCAGCCAAACAGGGGACACTTATGGCTACACCTTC.

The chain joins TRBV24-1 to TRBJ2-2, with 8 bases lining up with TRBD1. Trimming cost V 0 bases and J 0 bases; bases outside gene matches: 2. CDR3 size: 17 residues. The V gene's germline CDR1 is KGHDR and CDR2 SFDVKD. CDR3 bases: TGTGCCACCAGTGATTTGTCAGGGGGCGCGAACACCGGGGAGCTGTTTTTT. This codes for CATSDLSGGANTGELFF.

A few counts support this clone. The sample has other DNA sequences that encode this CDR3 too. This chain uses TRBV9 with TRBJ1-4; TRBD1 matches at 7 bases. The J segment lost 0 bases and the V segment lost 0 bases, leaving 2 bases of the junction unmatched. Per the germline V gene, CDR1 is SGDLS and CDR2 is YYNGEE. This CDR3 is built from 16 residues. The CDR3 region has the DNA TGTGCCAGCAGCGTAGGAACAGGGGCAACTAATGAAAAACTGTTTTTT. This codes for CASSVGTGATNEKLFF.

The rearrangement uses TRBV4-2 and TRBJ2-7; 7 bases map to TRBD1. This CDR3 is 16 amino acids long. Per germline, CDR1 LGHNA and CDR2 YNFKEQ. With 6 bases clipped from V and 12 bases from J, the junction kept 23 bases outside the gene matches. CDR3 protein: CASSKSPGTARPQRYF. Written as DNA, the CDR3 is TGTGCCAGCAGTAAGTCTCCCGGGACAGCCAGGCCCCAGCGGTACTTC.

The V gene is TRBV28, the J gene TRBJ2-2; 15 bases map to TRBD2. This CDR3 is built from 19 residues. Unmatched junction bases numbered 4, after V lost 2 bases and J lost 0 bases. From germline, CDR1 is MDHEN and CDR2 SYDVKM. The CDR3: CASSLLGLAGGSNTGELFF. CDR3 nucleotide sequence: TGTGCCAGCAGTTTACTAGGACTAGCGGGAGGGTCGAACACCGGGGAGCTGTTTTTT.

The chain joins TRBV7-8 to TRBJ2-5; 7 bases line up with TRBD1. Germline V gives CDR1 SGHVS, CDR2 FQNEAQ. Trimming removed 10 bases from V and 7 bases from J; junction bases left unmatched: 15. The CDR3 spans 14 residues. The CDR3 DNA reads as TGTGCCACCGAGGAGAATGACAGGGTAGGGACCCAGTACTTC. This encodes CATEENDRVGTQYF.

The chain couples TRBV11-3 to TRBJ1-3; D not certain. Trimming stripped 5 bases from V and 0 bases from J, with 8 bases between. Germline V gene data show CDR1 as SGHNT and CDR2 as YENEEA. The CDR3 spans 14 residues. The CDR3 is CASSPDSSGNTIYF. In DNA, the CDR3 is TGTGCCAGCAGCCCCGACTCCTCTGGAAACACCATATATTTT.

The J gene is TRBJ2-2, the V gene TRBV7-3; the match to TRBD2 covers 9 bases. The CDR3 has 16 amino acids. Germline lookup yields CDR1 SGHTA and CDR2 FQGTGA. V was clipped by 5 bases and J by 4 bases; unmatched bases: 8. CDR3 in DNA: TGTGCCAGCAGCCTCACTAGCGGGTCACCCACCGGGGAGCTGTTTTTT. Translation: CASSLTSGSPTGELFF.

The CDR3 spells CASSIGQGRANYGYTF. DNA for the CDR3: TGTGCCAGTAGTATAGGACAGGGCAGAGCTAACTATGGCTACACCTTC. The chain carries TRBV19 and TRBJ1-2; 7 bases align to TRBD1. This CDR3 comprises 16 residues. Germline CDR1 is LNHDA and CDR2 is SQIVND (reference sequence). V lost 1 base and J lost 0; bases outside the gene matches: 5.

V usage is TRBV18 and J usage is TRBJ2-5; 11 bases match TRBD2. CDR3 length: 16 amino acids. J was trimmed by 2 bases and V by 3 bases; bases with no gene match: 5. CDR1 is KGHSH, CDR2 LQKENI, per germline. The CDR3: CASSPLAGGVQETQYF. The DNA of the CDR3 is TGTGCCAGCTCACCGTTAGCGGGAGGGGTACAAGAGACCCAGTACTTC.

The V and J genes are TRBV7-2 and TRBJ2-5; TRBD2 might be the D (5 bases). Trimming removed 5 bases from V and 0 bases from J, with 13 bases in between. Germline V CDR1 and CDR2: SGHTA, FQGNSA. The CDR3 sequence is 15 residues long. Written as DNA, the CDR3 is TGTGCCAGCAGCAAAGGCGGACTTAACCAAGAGACCCAGTACTTC. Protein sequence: CASSKGGLNQETQYF.

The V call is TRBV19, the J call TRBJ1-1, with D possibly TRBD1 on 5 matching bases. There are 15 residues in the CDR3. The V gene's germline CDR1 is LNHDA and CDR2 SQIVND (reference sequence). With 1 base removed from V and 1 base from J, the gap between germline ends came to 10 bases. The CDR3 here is CASSIAGGGNTEAFF. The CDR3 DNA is TGTGCCAGTAGTATAGCCGGGGGAGGGAACACTGAAGCTTTCTTT.

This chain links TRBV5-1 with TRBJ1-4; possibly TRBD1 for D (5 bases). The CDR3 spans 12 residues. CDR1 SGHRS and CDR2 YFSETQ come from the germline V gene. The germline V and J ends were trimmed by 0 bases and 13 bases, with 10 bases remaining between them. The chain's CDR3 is CASSLAGNRLFF. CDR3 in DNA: TGCGCCAGCAGCTTGGCAGGGAATCGACTGTTTTTT.

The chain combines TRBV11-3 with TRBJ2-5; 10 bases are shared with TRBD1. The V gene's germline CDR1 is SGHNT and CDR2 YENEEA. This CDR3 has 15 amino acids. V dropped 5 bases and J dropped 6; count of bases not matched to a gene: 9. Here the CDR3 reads CASSPPGQGTQTQYF. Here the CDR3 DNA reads TGTGCCAGCAGCCCGCCGGGACAGGGGACACAGACCCAGTACTTC.

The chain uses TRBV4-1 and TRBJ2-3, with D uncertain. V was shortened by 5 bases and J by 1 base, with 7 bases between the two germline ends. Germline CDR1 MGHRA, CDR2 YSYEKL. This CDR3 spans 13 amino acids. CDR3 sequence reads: CASSSRGTDTQYF. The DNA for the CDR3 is TGCGCCAGCAGCTCACGAGGCACAGATACGCAGTATTTT.

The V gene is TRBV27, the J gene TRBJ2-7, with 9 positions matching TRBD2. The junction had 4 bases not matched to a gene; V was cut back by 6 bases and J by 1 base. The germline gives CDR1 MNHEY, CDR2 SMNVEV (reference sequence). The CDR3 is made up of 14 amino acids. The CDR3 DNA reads TGTGCCAGCAGCTTAGCGGGGGCTTCCTACGAGCAGTACTTC. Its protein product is CASSLAGASYEQYF.

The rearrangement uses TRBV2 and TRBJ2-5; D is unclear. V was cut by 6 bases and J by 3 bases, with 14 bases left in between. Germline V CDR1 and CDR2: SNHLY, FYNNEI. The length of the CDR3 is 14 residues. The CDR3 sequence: CASSQRVVKETQYF. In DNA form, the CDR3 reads TGTGCCAGCAGCCAACGGGTGGTGAAAGAGACCCAGTACTTC.

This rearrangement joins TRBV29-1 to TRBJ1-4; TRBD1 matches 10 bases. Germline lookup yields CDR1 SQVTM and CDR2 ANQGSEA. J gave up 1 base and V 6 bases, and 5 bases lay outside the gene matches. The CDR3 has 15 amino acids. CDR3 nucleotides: TGCAGCGTAGGAGACAGGGGGCTAACTAATGAAAAACTGTTTTTT. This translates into CSVGDRGLTNEKLFF.

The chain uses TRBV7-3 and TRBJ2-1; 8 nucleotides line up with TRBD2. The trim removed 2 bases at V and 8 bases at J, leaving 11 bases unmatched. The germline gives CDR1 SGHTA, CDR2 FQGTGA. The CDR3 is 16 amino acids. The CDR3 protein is CASSLFGRAKGDEQFF. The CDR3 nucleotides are TGTGCCAGCAGCTTATTCGGGAGGGCCAAGGGCGATGAGCAGTTCTTC.

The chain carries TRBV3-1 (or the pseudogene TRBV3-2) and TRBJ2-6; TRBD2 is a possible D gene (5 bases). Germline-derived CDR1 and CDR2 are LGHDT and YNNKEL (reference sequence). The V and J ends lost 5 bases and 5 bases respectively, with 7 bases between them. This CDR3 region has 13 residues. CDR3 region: CASSSSRANVLTF. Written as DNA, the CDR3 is TGTGCCAGCAGCTCTAGCAGGGCCAACGTCCTGACTTTC.

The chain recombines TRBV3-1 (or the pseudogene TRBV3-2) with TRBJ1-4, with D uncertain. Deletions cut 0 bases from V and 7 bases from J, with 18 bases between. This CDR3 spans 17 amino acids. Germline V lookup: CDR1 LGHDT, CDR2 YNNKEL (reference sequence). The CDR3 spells CASSQDPPASVGEKLFF. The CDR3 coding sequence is TGTGCCAGCAGCCAAGATCCTCCCGCATCCGTCGGTGAAAAACTGTTTTTT.

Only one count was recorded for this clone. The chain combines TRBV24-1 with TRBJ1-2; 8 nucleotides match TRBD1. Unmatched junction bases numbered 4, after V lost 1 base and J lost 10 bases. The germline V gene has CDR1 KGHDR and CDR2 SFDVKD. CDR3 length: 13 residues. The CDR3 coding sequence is TGTGCCACCAGTGATTTACGGACAGGGTCCTACACCTTC. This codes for CATSDLRTGSYTF.

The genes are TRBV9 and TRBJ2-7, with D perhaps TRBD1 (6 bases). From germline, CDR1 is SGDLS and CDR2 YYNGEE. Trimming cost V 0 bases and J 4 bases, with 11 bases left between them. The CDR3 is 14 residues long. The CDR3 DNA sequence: TGTGCCAGCAGCGTAGGGACAGAGAATTACGAGCAGTACTTC. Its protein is CASSVGTENYEQYF.

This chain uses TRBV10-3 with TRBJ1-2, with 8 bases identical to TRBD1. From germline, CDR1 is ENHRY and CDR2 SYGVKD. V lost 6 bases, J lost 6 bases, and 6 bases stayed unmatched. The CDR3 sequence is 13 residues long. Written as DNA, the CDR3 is TGTGCCATCAGGGAACAGGGGGAGGATGGCTACACCTTC. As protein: CAIREQGEDGYTF.

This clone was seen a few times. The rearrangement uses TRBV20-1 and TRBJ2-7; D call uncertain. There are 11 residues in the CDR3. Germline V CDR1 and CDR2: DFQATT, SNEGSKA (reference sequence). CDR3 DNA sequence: TGCAGCGCTTCGGGTACCTACGAGCAGTACTTC. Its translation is CSASGTYEQYF.

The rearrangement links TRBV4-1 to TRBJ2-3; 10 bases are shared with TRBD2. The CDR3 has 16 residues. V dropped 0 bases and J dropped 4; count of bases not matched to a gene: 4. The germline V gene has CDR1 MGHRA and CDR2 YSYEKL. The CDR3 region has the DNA TGCGCCAGCAGCCAAGATTGGACTAGCGGCTCAGATACGCAGTATTTT. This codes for CASSQDWTSGSDTQYF.

The CDR3 reads CASSNLAGGNTDTQYF. The CDR3 nucleotides are TGTGCCAGTAGTAACCTAGCGGGAGGGAACACAGATACGCAGTATTTT. The V and J genes are TRBV19 and TRBJ2-3, with TRBD2 matching 12 bases. Germline V gene data show CDR1 as LNHDA and CDR2 as SQIVND (reference sequence). V dropped 4 bases and J dropped 2; count of bases not matched to a gene: 4. The CDR3 extends over 16 amino acids.

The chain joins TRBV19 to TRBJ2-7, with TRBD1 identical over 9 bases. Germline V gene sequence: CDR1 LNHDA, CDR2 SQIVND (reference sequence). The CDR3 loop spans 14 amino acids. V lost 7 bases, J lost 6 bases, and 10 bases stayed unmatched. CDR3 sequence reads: CASMSGDRVGEQYF. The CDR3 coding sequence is TGTGCCAGTATGAGCGGGGACAGGGTAGGCGAGCAGTACTTC.

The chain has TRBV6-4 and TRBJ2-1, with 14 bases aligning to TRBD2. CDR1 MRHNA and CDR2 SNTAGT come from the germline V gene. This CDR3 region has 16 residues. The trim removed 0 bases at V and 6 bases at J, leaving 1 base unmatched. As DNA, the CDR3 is TGTGCCAGCAGTGACTCGGGACTAGCGGGAGTCAATGAGCAGTTCTTC. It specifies CASSDSGLAGVNEQFF.